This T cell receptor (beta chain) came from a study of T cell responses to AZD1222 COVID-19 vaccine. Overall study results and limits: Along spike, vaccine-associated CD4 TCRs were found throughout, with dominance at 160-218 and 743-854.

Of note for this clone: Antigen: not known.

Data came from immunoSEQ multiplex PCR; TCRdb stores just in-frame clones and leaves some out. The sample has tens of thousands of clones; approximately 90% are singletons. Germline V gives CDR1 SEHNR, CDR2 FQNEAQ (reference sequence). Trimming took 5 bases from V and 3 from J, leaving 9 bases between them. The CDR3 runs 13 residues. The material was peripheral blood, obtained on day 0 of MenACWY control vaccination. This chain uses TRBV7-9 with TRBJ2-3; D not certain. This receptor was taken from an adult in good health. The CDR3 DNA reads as TGTGCCAGCAGCCACGTGGGAACAGATACGCAGTATTTT. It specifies CASSHVGTDTQYF.